The subject of this entry is one TCR beta chain. The germline gives CDR1 PRHDT, CDR2 FYEKMQ (reference sequence). The ends were cut back, 2 bases at V and 2 bases at J, with 8 bases in the middle. This CDR3 is built from 14 residues. The sample originates from a study of early stage breast cancer tumors. Libraries were prepared by immunoSEQ multiplex PCR; TCRdb keeps only in-frame clonotypes and omits some of them. The sample carries approximately 30,000 clones, roughly three fifths recorded once. Sequenced material: breast tumor tissue. The TCR sequence derives from a person between 50 and 60 years old with breast cancer. This chain connects TRBV13 to TRBJ2-3; D uncertain. This chain's CDR3 is CASSLKLYTDTQYF. The CDR3 coding sequence is TGTGCCAGCAGCTTAAAACTTTACACAGATACGCAGTATTTT.